This TCR beta chain was identified during a study of shared clonotypes between healthy human individuals. In the study overall: Donor ages ranged 18 to 49 years: two women, a few men.

The V end was cut by 0 bases, the J end by 0 bases, with 8 bases between. Per germline, CDR1 MNHEY and CDR2 SVGAGI. The CDR3 spans 15 residues. Terminally differentiated effector memory CD45RA+ cells were excluded from the naive CD8 cells, which were CD45RO-negative and positively selected for CCR7. Around 30,000 T cell genomes (roughly 0.2 ug DNA) went into each sorted-subset replicate. Per the original data handling: ImmunoSEQ only sent back junction sequences with no quality scores, so filtering was done differently. Only in-frame clones appear in the TCRdb table, and some are missing; sequencing was by immunoSEQ multiplex PCR. The DNA was the basis for D and trimming; V, J and clone size are from that table. Among around 2,000,000 clones listed, about 94% were seen once.

This clonotype was obtained from a man aged 18 to 29 in good health. The J gene is TRBJ2-5, the V gene TRBV6-5; D is undetermined. The sequenced material came from naive CD8+ T cells sorted from blood. CDR3 nucleotides: TGTGCCAGCAGTTACTCGACGGCCTACCAAGAGACCCAGTACTTC. Residues: CASSYSTAYQETQYF.